This T cell receptor (beta chain) was recovered during a study of blood T cells in healthy people across ages. Germline V gene sequence: CDR1 SGHTA, CDR2 FQGNSA. The CDR3 is 13 residues long. The V end was cut by 5 bases, the J end by 6 bases, with 14 bases between. Donors gave roughly 10 milliliters of peripheral blood apiece. This clonotype was seen a few times. Its antigen is still unknown. Primers used in a second PCR of roughly 6 to 11 cycles were a sample-barcoded 5' primer and a J-beta primer mix. TCRdb reprocessed the 5' RACE reads via MiXCR and lists one record per CDR3 protein. The table has around 1,800,000 distinct CDR3 sequences, 39% seen once. Study findings and constraints: Diversity was higher, and naive CD4+ cells more numerous, in long-lived donors than in aged donors. A roughly linear age-dependent decrease characterized TCR beta diversity per million T cells.

The chain is built from TRBV7-2 and TRBJ2-7; unclear D gene. The source is a human donor in good health. The source material was blood. The DNA of the CDR3 is TGTGCCAGCAGCCCCGCGCACTCCAGCGAGCAGTACTTC. Its translation: CASSPAHSSEQYF.